A selection of T cell receptor beta chains follows, all from one sample in a study of regulatory T cells in long-lasting Graves disease. TCRdb re-called the multiplex PCR reads through MiXCR, storing one row per CDR3 protein. Of more than 350,000 distinct CDR3 sequences listed, more than 12% are singletons. In addition, the sample was reused for a study of T cells in Graves' hyperthyroidism and ophthalmopathy.

Sequenced here: peripheral blood mononuclear cells (PBMCs), sampled at new diagnosis, from a patient treated with antithyroid drugs. All receptors come from a woman aged 25 to 39 with Graves disease. CDR3s include the opening cysteine and the closing phenylalanine or tryptophan. The D gene is left open where the match is weak. Size is stated for part of the rows, as once, few or many counts, or as a class when the clone is expanded.

cdr3_nt cdr3_aa j_call v_call d_call clone_size
TGTGCCAGCAGCTTAGTTGCGGGGAGGGAGCAGTTCTTC CASSLVAGREQFF TRBJ2-1 TRBV11-2 NA many
TGTGCCAGTACTAGTACCTACAATGAGCAGTTCTTC CASTSTYNEQFF TRBJ2-1 TRBV3-1 NA NA
TGTGCCACCAGTGACCGGACAGGGGGCGACTATGGCTACACCTTC CATSDRTGGDYGYTF TRBJ1-2 TRBV24-1 TRBD1 many
TGCAGTGCTTGGGGGGGGGCCGAGTCCTATAATTCACCCCTCCACTTT CSAWGGAESYNSPLHF TRBJ1-6 TRBV20-1 NA many
TGCAGTGCTTGGGACAGGGGATACTATGGCTACACCTTC CSAWDRGYYGYTF TRBJ1-2 TRBV20-1 TRBD1 few
TGTGCCAGCAGTGATCGGGCAGGCGGTACGCAGTATTTT CASSDRAGGTQYF TRBJ2-3 TRBV2 NA many
TGTGCCAGCAGTTACATGAGGGGACAGGGCCGCTTCTCTGGAAACACCATATATTTT CASSYMRGQGRFSGNTIYF TRBJ1-3 TRBV6-5 TRBD1 NA
TGTGCCGGCGGGACTAGCGGGAGTTTCTACAATGAGCAGTTCTTC CAGGTSGSFYNEQFF TRBJ2-1 TRBV28 TRBD2 many
TGTGCCAGTAGTAGAAGGACTAGCGTAGACAACGAGCAGTTCTTC CASSRRTSVDNEQFF TRBJ2-1 TRBV19 TRBD2 few
TGTGCCAGCACCCAAGGGACAGGGGTTCAAGAGACCCAGTACTTC CASTQGTGVQETQYF TRBJ2-5 TRBV28 TRBD1 few
TGTGTCACCAGCTTAGCGAGTGGCTCCTACGAGCAGTACTTC CVTSLASGSYEQYF TRBJ2-7 TRBV10-3 NA NA
TGTGCCAGCAGTGAGGGCATGAGCCTACGAGATGAGCAGTTCTTC CASSEGMSLRDEQFF TRBJ2-1 TRBV6-1 NA many
TGTGCCAGCAGCGGGGCGGACAGGGAGGAGTTGGCAGATACGCAGTATTTT CASSGADREELADTQYF TRBJ2-3 TRBV7-9 TRBD1 few
TGTGCCAGCAGCGTAGGGGGGACAGGGGGGGGCTACACCTTC CASSVGGTGGGYTF TRBJ1-2 TRBV9 TRBD1 few
TGTGCCAGCAGCGAGCCGACAGGCTCAGAGACCCAGTACTTC CASSEPTGSETQYF TRBJ2-5 TRBV6-4 NA many
TGTGCCAGCAGCTTAATAGCGGGAGTCGGCACAGATACGCAGTATTTT CASSLIAGVGTDTQYF TRBJ2-3 TRBV11-2 TRBD2 many
TGTGCCAGCAGGCTACTAGCGGGAGGTAATGAGCAGTTCTTC CASRLLAGGNEQFF TRBJ2-1 TRBV6-1 TRBD2 many
TGTGCCAGCAGCCTGGCCGTCGGGGGAAAAACCGGGGAGCTGTTTTTT CASSLAVGGKTGELFF TRBJ2-2 TRBV7-3 NA NA
TGTGCCTGGAGCTCCTCCGTTGATACGCAGTATTTT CAWSSSVDTQYF TRBJ2-3 TRBV30 NA many
TGTGCCAGCAGGGGGGACTTGCGGGAGGAGACCCAGTACTTC CASRGDLREETQYF TRBJ2-5 TRBV12-3/TRBV12-4 TRBD2 many
TGTGCCAGCAGCGGTTGGACAGCCCAAGCGGGCACAGATACGCAGTATTTT CASSGWTAQAGTDTQYF TRBJ2-3 TRBV11-2 NA many
TGTGCCAGCAGTGACCCGGGCAATCACTATGGCTACACCTTC CASSDPGNHYGYTF TRBJ1-2 TRBV6-1 NA many
TGCAGTGCTAGAGATTTTGGCAGCGGAGAGACCCAGTACTTC CSARDFGSGETQYF TRBJ2-5 TRBV20-1 NA many
TGTGCCAGCAGCCCGGGAGGTGTGGGACAGGGAACGGGAGAGCAGTACTTC CASSPGGVGQGTGEQYF TRBJ2-7 TRBV9 TRBD1 many
TGCAGTGCTCCCCCTAGGCTGATGGCGGGAGTTGCCAACAATGAGCAGTTCTTC CSAPPRLMAGVANNEQFF TRBJ2-1 TRBV20-1 TRBD2 many
TGCAGCGTCAAAGGGGGGGAACGTACTGAAGCTTTCTTT CSVKGGERTEAFF TRBJ1-1 TRBV29-1 NA few
TGTGCCAGCAGCGTGTCGGGGGCGGCCCAAGAGACCCAGTACTTC CASSVSGAAQETQYF TRBJ2-5 TRBV9 NA many
TGTGCCAGCTCAAGGGGACAGGCCAGGGCCAAAAACATTCAGTACTTC CASSRGQARAKNIQYF TRBJ2-4 TRBV18 TRBD1 many
TGCGCCAGCAGCTTTAGTTTCGGGGGTAAAAACACTGAAGCTTTCTTT CASSFSFGGKNTEAFF TRBJ1-1 TRBV5-1 NA NA
TGCGCCAGCAGCCAAGTCGGCGGCACAGATACGCAGTATTTT CASSQVGGTDTQYF TRBJ2-3 TRBV4-1 NA NA
TGTGCCAGCAGCCAAAGGACAGAGCAGTTCTTC CASSQRTEQFF TRBJ2-1 TRBV3-1 NA many
TGCAGTGCTAGAGATCGGGTCGGCCACTCTGAAGCTTTCTTT CSARDRVGHSEAFF TRBJ1-1 TRBV20-1 NA many
TGTGCCAGCAGGTTCAGCGGGAGAAAATACGAGCAGTACTTC CASRFSGRKYEQYF TRBJ2-7 TRBV27 TRBD2 many
TGTGCCAGCAGTTACACGGGGGCCAATGAGCAGTTCTTC CASSYTGANEQFF TRBJ2-1 TRBV6-2/TRBV6-3 NA many
TGTGCCAGCGGCTCCGATCGGGACTACTCCTACGAGCAGTACTTC CASGSDRDYSYEQYF TRBJ2-7 TRBV28 TRBD2 many
TGTGCCAGCAGCTTACGCGGGAGGGATCACAATGAGCAGTTCTTC CASSLRGRDHNEQFF TRBJ2-1 TRBV7-9 TRBD2 many
TGCAGCGTACCCTTGGCGGGAGGTCGATACAATGAGCAGTTCTTC CSVPLAGGRYNEQFF TRBJ2-1 TRBV29-1 TRBD2 NA
TGTGCCAGCAGGCCCGATGGGATGGCAAATTCACCCCTCCACTTT CASRPDGMANSPLHF TRBJ1-6 TRBV2 NA many
TGTGCCAGCAGCGCGCATTCCTCGGGACTATCCACAGATACGCAGTATTTT CASSAHSSGLSTDTQYF TRBJ2-3 TRBV9 TRBD2 many
TGCAGCGTTGCGGACTCCCCGGGATATGGCTACACCTTC CSVADSPGYGYTF TRBJ1-2 TRBV29-1 NA few
TGTGCCAGCAGCTCCAATATCCCCCCCAGGGAGACCCAGTACTTC CASSSNIPPRETQYF TRBJ2-5 TRBV7-8 NA many
TGTGCCAGCAGTTCACTAGCGGAAGAGACCCAGTACTTC CASSSLAEETQYF TRBJ2-5 TRBV7-3 TRBD2 NA
TGTGCCAGCAGTTTGCGACAGGGTGATAATGAAAAACTGTTTTTT CASSLRQGDNEKLFF TRBJ1-4 TRBV12-3/TRBV12-4 TRBD1 many
TGTGCCAGCAGCTTAGAGGCGGGAGCCAACACCGGGGAGCTGTTTTTT CASSLEAGANTGELFF TRBJ2-2 TRBV7-3 TRBD2 many
TGTGCCACCAGCAGAGATTTACGGGGAGCGGTGGTTCCCAATGAGCAGTTCTTC CATSRDLRGAVVPNEQFF TRBJ2-1 TRBV15 NA NA
TGCGCCAGCAGCTTGGCCGAGGGACAGGGGAATTCACCCCTCCACTTT CASSLAEGQGNSPLHF TRBJ1-6 TRBV5-1 TRBD1 few
TGTGCCAGTAGTCCCACGACAGGGTTGAGCAATCAGCCCCAGCATTTT CASSPTTGLSNQPQHF TRBJ1-5 TRBV19 TRBD1 NA
TGCGCCAGCGGAGGGGGTTCCAACGAGCAGTACTTC CASGGGSNEQYF TRBJ2-7 TRBV10-2 NA many
TGTGCCAGCAGTTCCGGGGGAGGGAGCACAGATACGCAGTATTTT CASSSGGGSTDTQYF TRBJ2-3 TRBV28 TRBD2 many
TGTGCCAGCAGTCCCACACAGGGTGACCAAGAGACCCAGTACTTC CASSPTQGDQETQYF TRBJ2-5 TRBV27 NA few
TGTGCCAGCAGCCTACAGCTCTTAGGTGAGCAGTACTTC CASSLQLLGEQYF TRBJ2-7 TRBV3-1 NA many
TGTGCCAGCAGGGAGGGGCTGTTCGCTGGCACCGGGGAGCTGTTTTTT CASREGLFAGTGELFF TRBJ2-2 TRBV7-2 NA NA
TGTGCCAGCAGCTTAGCGTTTGCTGGTGGGGACTCCTACGAGCAGTACTTC CASSLAFAGGDSYEQYF TRBJ2-7 TRBV7-2 NA NA
TGTGCCAGCAAGGGGTCAGGAGAAGCTTTCTTT CASKGSGEAFF TRBJ1-1 TRBV2 NA many
TGCAGTGCTAGAGATCAAGCGGGAGGGCCCAATGAGCAGTTCTTC CSARDQAGGPNEQFF TRBJ2-1 TRBV20-1 TRBD2 NA
TGTGCCAGCAGCCCTAGCAGGGGGGGGATTTACGAGCAGTACTTC CASSPSRGGIYEQYF TRBJ2-7 TRBV7-3 NA NA
TGCAGTGCTAGAGATATGAGGGAGCAGCAAAATGAGCAGTTCTTC CSARDMREQQNEQFF TRBJ2-1 TRBV20-1 NA many
TGTGCCAGCAGTTTATGGGGGGGGCAGGGAGCCTACGAGCAGTACTTC CASSLWGGQGAYEQYF TRBJ2-7 TRBV28 NA many